This T cell receptor beta chain was found in a study of T cells after somatic rescue of genetic block. The germline V gene has CDR1 SGDLS and CDR2 YYNGEE. The CDR3 has 17 amino acids. J lost 0 bases, V lost 5 bases, and 10 bases had no gene match. The method was immunoSEQ multiplex PCR; TCRdb's version includes in-frame clones alone and lacks a portion of them. The sample includes some 15,000 clones, less than 75% of them seen just once. This chain links TRBV9 with TRBJ2-1, with 8 bases identical to TRBD1. The clonotype was recovered from a young man. Sequenced material: peripheral blood mononuclear cells (PBMCs). CDR3 amino acids: CASSEPGGMSSYNEQFF. CDR3 in DNA: TGTGCCAGCAGTGAACCAGGGGGCATGAGCTCCTACAATGAGCAGTTCTTC.